A selection of T cell receptor beta chains follows, all from one sample in a study of shared clonotypes between healthy human individuals. Data came from immunoSEQ multiplex PCR; TCRdb stores just in-frame clones and leaves some out. The top ten hold 1% to 1.3% of the sample, which has about 2 million clones, approximately 94% seen once. The sequenced sample was naive CD8+ T cells sorted from blood. All receptors derive from a man between 18 and 35 years old in good health. CDR3s include the opening cysteine and the closing phenylalanine or tryptophan. Each record gives: CDR3 DNA, CDR3 protein, V gene, clone size, J gene, D gene. D genes are given only for firm matches. A row's size may be missing; if present it is once, few, many or a size class.

TGTGCCAGTAGTATAGTCCGGGGGTCTTCGGGTGGCTACACCTTC CASSIVRGSSGGYTF TRBV19 . TRBJ1-2 .
TGCAGCGTTGAAGATCTAGGGACAGGGTACGGAGCTTTCTTT CSVEDLGTGYGAFF TRBV29-1 once TRBJ1-1 TRBD1
TGTGCCAGCAGTCCCAATGGGGAGGGGGAGCTGTTTTTT CASSPNGEGELFF TRBV27 . TRBJ2-2 .
TGTGCCAGCAGTTACTCGAATAGGCAAGAGACCCAGTACTTC CASSYSNRQETQYF TRBV6-5 . TRBJ2-5 .
TGTGCCAGCAGCTTATTACTAGCGGGAGGGACGGCCTACAATGAGCAGTTCTTC CASSLLLAGGTAYNEQFF TRBV7-9 . TRBJ2-1 TRBD2
TGTGCCAGCAGCGTAGTAGCGGAACCGGGGGGGAATAATTCACCCCTCCACTTT CASSVVAEPGGNNSPLHF TRBV9 . TRBJ1-6 .
TGTGCCAGCAGTTTTCCAGGGGGCTATGGCTACACCTTC CASSFPGGYGYTF TRBV27 . TRBJ1-2 TRBD1
TGTGCCAGCAGCCAGGGGAGCGGGTACCAAGAGACCCAGTACTTC CASSQGSGYQETQYF TRBV28 many TRBJ2-5 .
TGTGCCAGCAGCAAATTTGGAGATGGCTACACCTTC CASSKFGDGYTF TRBV25-1 . TRBJ1-2 .
TGTGCCAGCAGCCCTGGGACTAGCGAGGGGCAAGAGACCCAGTACTTC CASSPGTSEGQETQYF TRBV11-2 . TRBJ2-5 TRBD2
TGCGCCAGCAGTGAAGTCTGGCAGGGGGCAGATACGCAGTATTTT CASSEVWQGADTQYF TRBV10-1 . TRBJ2-3 TRBD1
TGTGCCAGCAGTCCATCCTTGGCGGGGGGCCCCTACACAGATACGCAGTATTTT CASSPSLAGGPYTDTQYF TRBV28 . TRBJ2-3 TRBD2
TGCGCCAGCAGCTGGAGGGGGTACGAGCAGTACTTC CASSWRGYEQYF TRBV5-1 . TRBJ2-7 .
TGTGCCAGCAGCTTAGGGGGTAGCAATCAGCCCCAGCATTTT CASSLGGSNQPQHF TRBV11-2 once TRBJ1-5 .
TGCGCCAGCAGCCAAGAGATCAGGGAAGGTAAGAACACTGAAGCTTTCTTT CASSQEIREGKNTEAFF TRBV4-1 . TRBJ1-1 .
TGTGCCACCAGCAGAGGACCGGGGGACCAAGAGACCCAGTACTTC CATSRGPGDQETQYF TRBV15 . TRBJ2-5 .
TGCGCCAGCAGCCCCGGGACAGGGGACTATGGCTACACCTTC CASSPGTGDYGYTF TRBV4-3 . TRBJ1-2 TRBD1
TGTGCCAGCAGCTCTAGGACTAGCGGGGGGTACAATGAGCAGTTCTTC CASSSRTSGGYNEQFF TRBV5-6 . TRBJ2-1 TRBD2
TGCGCCAGCAGCCAACCTCATAGGGAGATCGATGAGCAGTTCTTC CASSQPHREIDEQFF TRBV4-1 . TRBJ2-1 .
TGTGCCAGCAGCGCCGGGACAGGATATGGCTACACCTTC CASSAGTGYGYTF TRBV9 . TRBJ1-2 TRBD1
TGCGCCAGCAGTGAGTATGGGACTAGCGTACCTTCCTACGAGCAGTACTTC CASSEYGTSVPSYEQYF TRBV10-2 . TRBJ2-7 TRBD2
TGTGCCAGCAGTTTGGGGAATGGGGGGGTGGATACGCAGTATTTT CASSLGNGGVDTQYF TRBV27 . TRBJ2-3 TRBD2
TGTGCCAGCAGCTTGGGACTAGCGAACTACGAGCAGTACTTC CASSLGLANYEQYF TRBV5-6 . TRBJ2-7 TRBD2
TGCAGTGGTAACGGGGATACGCAGTATTTT CSGNGDTQYF TRBV20-1 . TRBJ2-3 .
TGTGCCAGCAGTTACCTCGACAGGGCCTCCTACGAGCAGTACTTC CASSYLDRASYEQYF TRBV6-5 . TRBJ2-7 TRBD1
TGCAGCGCGGGACAGCTGAACACCGGGGAGCTGTTTTTT CSAGQLNTGELFF TRBV29-1 . TRBJ2-2 TRBD1